The rows below give T cell receptor beta chains drawn from one sample of a study of blood T cell repertoires in COVID-19. Sequencing was performed with immunoSEQ multiplex PCR; in TCRdb, only in-frame clones are kept and a portion is missing. The sample yields 200,000 to 300,000 clones, approximately 89% seen once. The sample consisted of PBMCs or T cells enriched from blood (not recorded which). These receptors all come from a woman aged 40 to 49 who had been exposed to COVID-19. The CDR3 runs from the conserved cysteine through the conserved F or W. Fields, in order: D gene, clone size, V gene, J gene, CDR3 protein, CDR3 DNA. D genes are given only for firm matches. The size field is filled for only some rows; it gives once, few, many or a size class.

NA,NA,TRBV5-6,TRBJ1-3,CASSLQARSGNTIYF,TGTGCCAGCAGCTTACAGGCGCGCTCTGGAAACACCATATATTTT
NA,NA,TRBV18,TRBJ1-2,CASSPVLDSYGYTF,TGTGCCAGCTCACCAGTCCTGGACAGCTATGGCTACACCTTC
TRBD2,NA,TRBV27,TRBJ2-2,CASSPAGRRTGELFF,TGTGCCAGCAGTCCAGCGGGACGACGCACCGGGGAGCTGTTTTTT
TRBD1,NA,TRBV15,TRBJ1-2,CATSSGQGEYGYTF,TGTGCCACCAGCAGTGGACAGGGCGAATATGGCTACACCTTC
TRBD1,NA,TRBV28,TRBJ2-3,CASRSNWDRGVTDTQYF,TGTGCCAGCAGGTCGAACTGGGACAGGGGGGTCACAGATACGCAGTATTTT
TRBD1,NA,TRBV19,TRBJ2-1,CASRQGDEQFF,TGTGCCAGCAGACAGGGTGATGAGCAGTTCTTC
NA,NA,TRBV5-6,TRBJ2-1,CASSLVFFRDRRDHEQFF,TGTGCCAGCAGCTTAGTGTTCTTTCGGGACCGGCGGGACCATGAGCAGTTCTTC
NA,few,TRBV27,TRBJ1-6,CASSVGALSSPLHF,TGTGCCAGCAGTGTGGGGGCGTTGAGTTCACCCCTCCACTTT
NA,NA,TRBV2,TRBJ2-3,CASSPGLKPDTQYF,TGTGCCAGCAGCCCCGGACTAAAACCAGATACGCAGTATTTT
TRBD2,NA,TRBV19,TRBJ2-7,CASSGLAGTYEQYF,TGTGCCAGTAGTGGGCTAGCGGGGACCTACGAGCAGTACTTC
TRBD1,NA,TRBV7-9,TRBJ1-1,CASSLQGAGTEAFF,TGTGCCAGCAGCTTACAGGGGGCGGGAACTGAAGCTTTCTTT
NA,NA,TRBV29-1,TRBJ1-4,CSVEGRAHNEKLFF,TGCAGCGTTGAGGGCAGGGCCCATAATGAAAAACTGTTTTTT
NA,NA,TRBV4-1,TRBJ2-7,CASSQLPGGRYEQYF,TGCGCCAGCAGCCAACTCCCAGGTGGGCGCTACGAGCAGTACTTC
NA,NA,TRBV4-1,TRBJ1-4,CASSQAGYRQVATNEKLFF,TGCGCCAGCAGCCAAGCCGGATACCGACAGGTGGCAACTAATGAAAAACTGTTTTTT
NA,NA,TRBV28,TRBJ2-3,CASSLFVVSTDTQYF,TGTGCCAGCAGTTTGTTCGTCGTAAGCACAGATACGCAGTATTTT
TRBD2,NA,TRBV5-4,TRBJ2-2,CASSLRIAGANTGELFF,TGTGCCAGCAGCCTCCGTATAGCGGGGGCGAACACCGGGGAGCTGTTTTTT
NA,NA,TRBV12-3/TRBV12-4,TRBJ1-4,CASRTANEKLFF,TGTGCTTCCCGGACAGCTAATGAAAAACTGTTTTTT
TRBD2,NA,TRBV19,TRBJ2-1,CASSMQSWTSGGIGGNEQFF,TGTGCCAGTAGTATGCAATCTTGGACTAGCGGGGGCATTGGGGGGAATGAGCAGTTCTTC
TRBD2,NA,TRBV27,TRBJ2-3,CASSLASGMGDTQYF,TGTGCCAGCAGTTTGGCTAGCGGGATGGGAGATACGCAGTATTTT
NA,once,TRBV29-1,TRBJ2-5,CSVLGVETQYF,TGCAGCGTCCTCGGGGTGGAGACCCAGTACTTC
NA,NA,TRBV6-1,TRBJ1-5,CASSERGGSSNQPQHF,TGTGCCAGCAGTGAAAGGGGGGGTAGTAGCAATCAGCCCCAGCATTTT
NA,NA,TRBV18,TRBJ1-3,CASSPGEAGNTIYF,TGTGCCAGCTCACCAGGGGAGGCTGGAAACACCATATATTTT
NA,NA,TRBV6-5,TRBJ1-2,CASSYSAVYPNYGYTF,TGTGCCAGCAGTTACTCGGCGGTCTACCCCAACTATGGCTACACCTTC
NA,NA,TRBV7-6,TRBJ1-3,CASSLDEGAGNTIYF,TGTGCCAGCAGCTTAGATGAGGGGGCTGGAAACACCATATATTTT
NA,once,TRBV7-6,TRBJ2-1,CASSFHSRESHNEQFF,TGTGCCAGCAGCTTTCATTCGAGGGAGAGCCACAATGAGCAGTTCTTC
TRBD2,NA,TRBV6-2/TRBV6-3,TRBJ2-1,CASSPSGTLIAYNEQFF,TGTGCCAGCAGCCCTAGCGGAACATTAATAGCCTACAATGAGCAGTTCTTC
TRBD1,NA,TRBV3-1/TRBV3-2,TRBJ2-3,CASSQNFGRGQGETDTQYF,TGTGCCAGCAGCCAAAATTTCGGGAGAGGACAGGGTGAGACAGATACGCAGTATTTT
NA,NA,TRBV19,TRBJ2-5,CASSTAGSQETQYF,TGTGCCAGTAGTACAGCAGGGTCCCAAGAGACCCAGTACTTC
TRBD2,NA,TRBV6-5,TRBJ2-2,CASSGGPSGTGELFF,TGTGCCAGCTCGGGAGGGCCAAGTGGCACCGGGGAGCTGTTTTTT
NA,NA,TRBV30,TRBJ2-7,CAWSIIKGTEQYF,TGTGCCTGGAGCATTATAAAAGGGACTGAGCAGTACTTC
NA,NA,TRBV14,TRBJ1-3,CASSQVKEFGNTIYF,TGTGCCAGCAGCCAAGTAAAGGAGTTTGGAAACACCATATATTTT
TRBD1,few,TRBV29-1,TRBJ1-2,CSEGPRDRGKGNYGYTF,TGCAGCGAGGGGCCTCGGGACAGGGGGAAAGGGAACTATGGCTACACCTTC
NA,NA,TRBV24-1,TRBJ2-4,CATSESRTPHIQYF,TGTGCCACCAGTGAAAGCCGAACTCCCCACATTCAGTACTTC
TRBD1,NA,TRBV7-2,TRBJ1-2,CASSLVGQGAIYGYTF,TGTGCCAGCAGCTTAGTGGGACAGGGGGCGATCTATGGCTACACCTTC
NA,NA,TRBV5-6,TRBJ1-1,CASSTGTGAEAFF,TGTGCCAGCAGCACCGGGACGGGGGCTGAAGCTTTCTTT
NA,NA,TRBV7-9,TRBJ2-6,CASSPRSGANVLTF,TGTGCCAGCAGCCCCCGCTCTGGGGCCAACGTCCTGACTTTC
NA,NA,TRBV2,TRBJ1-6,CASSDSSLHF,TGTGCCAGCAGTGATTCTTCCCTCCACTTT
NA,NA,TRBV10-3,TRBJ1-4,CAISNGQLGGKLFF,TGTGCCATCAGTAACGGACAGCTAGGGGGAAAACTGTTTTTT
TRBD2,NA,TRBV11-3,TRBJ2-1,CASSPRTSGALAPEQFF,TGTGCCAGCAGCCCCCGGACTAGCGGGGCCCTCGCCCCCGAGCAGTTCTTC
NA,once,TRBV28,TRBJ1-2,CASSFTATNYGYTF,TGTGCCAGCAGTTTCACAGCAACTAACTATGGCTACACCTTC
TRBD1,NA,TRBV7-9,TRBJ1-4,CASSPDRGTTNEKLFF,TGTGCCAGCAGCCCCGACAGGGGCACAACTAATGAAAAACTGTTTTTT
TRBD1,NA,TRBV28,TRBJ2-7,CASNQGAAKGEQYF,TGTGCCAGCAATCAGGGGGCGGCCAAAGGGGAGCAGTACTTC
NA,NA,TRBV3-1/TRBV3-2,TRBJ1-1,CASSQAGAHTEAFF,TGTGCCAGCAGCCAAGCTGGGGCTCACACTGAAGCTTTCTTT
NA,NA,TRBV6-2/TRBV6-3,TRBJ2-5,CASSYIGETQYF,TGTGCCAGCAGTTATATCGGGGAGACCCAGTACTTC
NA,NA,TRBV18,TRBJ1-3,CASSPSLGNTIYF,TGTGCCAGCTCACCATCTCTTGGAAACACCATATATTTT
TRBD2,NA,TRBV6-5,TRBJ2-7,CASSYRRGYYEQYF,TGTGCCAGCAGCTACCGGCGGGGGTACTACGAGCAGTACTTC
TRBD2,NA,TRBV4-1,TRBJ2-3,CASTQSGTSGGTDTQYF,TGCGCCAGCACCCAGTCCGGGACTAGCGGGGGGACGGATACGCAGTATTTT
NA,once,TRBV6-6,TRBJ1-4,CASSLVRREKLFF,TGTGCCAGCAGTTTAGTCAGGCGTGAAAAACTGTTTTTT
NA,NA,TRBV28,TRBJ2-7,CASSPETPPNYEQYF,TGTGCCAGCAGCCCAGAGACACCCCCCAACTACGAGCAGTACTTC
TRBD2,NA,TRBV9,TRBJ2-3,CASSVAQLAGLDTQYF,TGTGCCAGCAGCGTAGCTCAACTAGCGGGATTAGATACGCAGTATTTT
NA,NA,TRBV25-1,TRBJ2-3,CASSPLGGGGTDTQYF,TGTGCCAGCAGTCCCCTTGGAGGAGGAGGCACAGATACGCAGTATTTT
NA,NA,TRBV19,TRBJ1-1,CASSMNQVTEAFF,TGTGCCAGTAGTATGAACCAGGTCACTGAAGCTTTCTTT
NA,NA,TRBV4-3,TRBJ2-3,CASSQDLVPDTQYF,TGCGCCAGCAGCCAAGATCTCGTCCCAGATACGCAGTATTTT
NA,NA,TRBV9,TRBJ2-5,CASSVGQSLYQETQYF,TGTGCCAGCAGCGTAGGACAGAGTCTGTACCAAGAGACCCAGTACTTC
NA,NA,TRBV7-2,TRBJ1-2,CASSLGTITNYGYTF,TGTGCCAGCAGCCTTGGGACAATCACTAACTATGGCTACACCTTC
NA,NA,TRBV11-2,TRBJ2-3,CASSIPQGGGGDTQYF,TGTGCCAGCAGCATTCCCCAGGGAGGAGGTGGGGATACGCAGTATTTT
NA,NA,TRBV20-1,TRBJ2-5,CSASPPRGGARETQYF,TGCAGTGCTAGTCCACCTAGAGGGGGGGCGCGGGAGACCCAGTACTTC
TRBD1,NA,TRBV7-9,TRBJ1-1,CASSPHRGRMNTEAFF,TGTGCCAGCAGCCCGCACAGGGGGCGGATGAACACTGAAGCTTTCTTT
TRBD1,NA,TRBV20-1,TRBJ1-2,CSASLRGQYGYTF,TGCAGTGCTAGTCTCAGGGGGCAGTATGGCTACACCTTC
NA,NA,TRBV25-1,TRBJ1-1,CASSEVGGAEAFF,TGTGCCAGCAGTGAAGTGGGGGGGGCTGAAGCTTTCTTT